The 26 T cell receptor beta chains below were found in one sample sequenced in a study of Tregs in tolerant kidney transplant recipients (dated by TCRdb to between 2018 and 2021). The library relied on the immunoSEQ multiplex PCR assay. The table was pulled from immuneACCESS by TCRdb, which kept in-frame rearrangements only. Such tables lose some clones; where checked, under half of the loss comes from unresolved V genes, and the rest has no known cause. The record for this sample contains under 30,000 clones. Together, the top ten hold 4.1% of the sample. The time point label for this specimen denotes: 6 months after combined kidney and bone marrow transplant. Transplants used related donors with nonmyeloablative bone marrow transplantation; mixed chimerism was transient in the human trials. Sequenced here: CD4+ T cells from blood (PBMCs), sampled 6 months after the transplant. These receptors came from a human patient who received a combined kidney and bone marrow transplant. It is possible that, after a transplant, some T cells come from the graft donor.

As regards this clone: The CDR3 end lies 3 residues beyond the end of the read and is filled in from the germline J gene. The gene calls are TRBV7-2 and TRBJ1-1; 7 bases are a match to TRBD1. Per the germline V gene, CDR1 is SGHTA and CDR2 is FQGNSA. CDR3 length equals 15 residues. V gave up 1 base and J gave up 5 bases; unmatched junction bases: 7. The CDR3 loop reads CASSLGAKGATEAFF. CDR3 DNA (partial): TGTGCCAGCAGCTTAGGGGCGAAGGGGGCTACTGAA.

On this clone itself: Read sequence stops 3 residues before the CDR3 end, and the germline J gene provides the missing end. This rearrangement joins TRBV20-1 to TRBJ2-1, with 7 nucleotides matching TRBD2. There are 14 residues in the CDR3. V lost 6 bases and J lost 4; bases outside the gene matches: 9. Germline values: CDR1 DFQATT, CDR2 SNEGSKA (reference sequence). The CDR3 sequence is CSAKRGLSYNEQFF. The CDR3 bases that were read are TGCAGTGCAAAGCGGGGTTTGAGTTACAATGAG.

Regarding this clone: The read stops 3 residues short of the end of the CDR3; the missing end is completed from the germline J gene. The gene calls are TRBV7-2 and TRBJ2-2; 8 bases agree with TRBD1. The CDR3 runs to 15 residues. V dropped 5 bases and J dropped 4; count of bases not matched to a gene: 6. Germline V gives CDR1 SGHTA, CDR2 FQGNSA. The CDR3 sequence is CASSAPGGATGELFF. CDR3 DNA, as far as it was read: TGTGCCAGCAGCGCTCCAGGGGGCGCCACCGGGGAG.

Notes on this clone: Read sequence stops 3 residues before the CDR3 end, and the germline J gene provides the missing end. This chain connects TRBV29-1 to TRBJ2-7; 10 nucleotides match TRBD1. Germline V gene sequence: CDR1 SQVTM, CDR2 ANQGSEA. V gave up 4 bases and J gave up 3 bases; unmatched junction bases: 3. The CDR3 sequence is 13 residues long. The sequenced part of the CDR3 DNA is TGCAGCGTTGTGCGGGACAGGGGCTACGAG. Amino acid sequence: CSVVRDRGYE. The whole CDR3 reads CSVVRDRGYEQYF.

On this clone: The CDR3 end is not reached by the read, which stops 3 residues before it; the germline J gene fills it in. V usage is TRBV19 and J usage is TRBJ2-1, with D possibly matching TRBD1 (7 bases). CDR3 length equals 17 residues. V was clipped by 1 base and J by 3 bases, with 16 bases between them. Germline V CDR1 and CDR2: LNHDA, SQIVND (reference sequence). The CDR3 bases that were read are TGTGCCAGTAGTATAGTGCGCGGGGCAGGGGGCTACAATGAG. Protein: CASSIVRGAGGYNE. The full CDR3 protein is CASSIVRGAGGYNEQFF.

The CDR3 loop reads CASSMMRGSNQPQHF. The part of the CDR3 DNA that was read is TGTGCCAGTAGTATGATGAGGGGTAGCAATCAGCCC. The genes are TRBV19 and TRBJ1-5, with D possibly TRBD1 on 5 matching bases. The sequence runs out 3 residues before the end of the CDR3; the remainder is reconstructed from the germline J gene. The germline V gene encodes CDR1 LNHDA and CDR2 SQIVND (reference sequence). V was cut by 3 bases and J by 0 bases, with 9 bases left in between. The CDR3 is 15 residues long.

A note on this clone: The CDR3 end is not reached by the read, which stops 3 residues before it; the germline J gene fills it in. V is TRBV29-1 and J is TRBJ1-2; 9 bases fit TRBD1. The germline V gene encodes CDR1 SQVTM and CDR2 ANQGSEA. CDR3 length: 12 residues. This chain's CDR3 is CSTFRDREEYTF. The sequenced CDR3 bases are TGCAGCACCTTCCGGGACAGGGAAGAA.

Turning to this clone: The missing CDR3 end, 3 residues past where the read stops, is filled in from the germline J gene. This chain joins TRBV6-4 and TRBJ2-3; 8 nucleotides match TRBD1. This CDR3 is built from 14 residues. Germline V gene sequence: CDR1 MRHNA, CDR2 SNTAGT. Trimming removed 6 bases from V and 4 bases from J; junction bases left unmatched: 6. The CDR3 sequence: CASRRTGFADTQYF. The CDR3 bases that were read are TGTGCCAGCAGGAGGACAGGGTTCGCAGATACG.

Comments on this clone: The read finishes 3 residues shy of the CDR3 end, and the germline J gene is used to complete it. The chain links TRBV2 to TRBJ2-5; 12 bases line up with TRBD2. V dropped 8 bases and J dropped 5; count of bases not matched to a gene: 6. There are 14 residues in the CDR3. Looked up from germline, CDR1 is SNHLY and CDR2 is FYNNEI. The sequenced part of the CDR3 DNA is TGTGCCAGCGAGAGGACTAGCGGGGTGGAGACC. Its translation is CASERTSGVET. The CDR3, in full, reads CASERTSGVETQYF.

As to this clone: The read gets to within 3 residues of the CDR3 end, and the germline J gene fills in the rest. The J gene is TRBJ1-2, the V gene TRBV4-1; D might be TRBD1 (5 bases). The V end lost 3 bases, the J end lost 4 bases, and 15 bases lay between the germline ends. This CDR3 spans 15 amino acids. CDR1 and CDR2 from the germline V gene are MGHRA and YSYEKL. Incomplete CDR3 DNA: TGCGCCAGCAGCCATCCCCCCAGGGCCGTCTATGGC. Translating gives CASSHPPRAVYG. The full CDR3 protein reads CASSHPPRAVYGYTF.

As concerns this clone: The CDR3 extends 3 residues past the end of the read, so its final part is completed from the germline J gene. V usage is TRBV10-3 and J usage is TRBJ1-6, with D perhaps TRBD1 (6 bases). V lost 4 bases to trimming and J lost 2 bases, with 6 bases between them. The CDR3 is 14 residues long. The germline V gene has CDR1 ENHRY and CDR2 SYGVKD. The CDR3 sequence: CAISGQAYNSPLHF. The sequenced CDR3 bases are TGTGCCATCAGTGGACAGGCCTATAATTCACCC.

This clone is called medium-sized based on its frequency. The sequence runs out 3 residues before the end of the CDR3; the remainder is reconstructed from the germline J gene. This chain links TRBV6-2 or TRBV6-3 with TRBJ1-5, with 7 bases lining up with TRBD1. Germline CDR1 MNHEY, CDR2 SVGEGT. The ends lost 7 bases at V and 4 bases at J; junction bases unmatched: 10. The CDR3 extends over 15 amino acids. The CDR3 bases that were read are TGTGCCAGCATCCAACAGGGGTCAGGTAATCAGCCC. Amino acids: CASIQQGSGNQP. The whole CDR3 is CASIQQGSGNQPQHF.

As concerns this clone: Read data end 3 residues before the CDR3 end; the end is taken from the germline J gene. J is TRBJ1-6 and V is TRBV4-2, with unresolved D. V lost 4 bases to trimming and J lost 6 bases, with 19 bases between them. The CDR3 runs to 17 residues. Germline CDR1 is LGHNA and CDR2 is YNFKEQ. The CDR3 bases that were read are TGTGCCAGCAGCCCACTCCCCCCAAGAGGGCTTAATTCACCC. Encoded protein: CASSPLPPRGLNSP. The whole CDR3 protein is CASSPLPPRGLNSPLHF.

On this clone itself: The CDR3 extends 3 residues past the end of the read, so its final part is completed from the germline J gene. The V and J genes are TRBV5-4 and TRBJ1-1, with 10 bases that match TRBD1. Germline trimming cut 3 bases from V and 1 base from J; bases unmatched to any gene: 3. Germline V CDR1 and CDR2: SGHNT, YYREEE (reference sequence). The CDR3 is 15 amino acids. The CDR3 is CASSYRQGANTEAFF. The CDR3 bases that were read are TGTGCCAGCAGCTACCGACAGGGGGCGAACACTGAA.

To note about this clone: The CDR3 extends 3 residues past the end of the read, so its final part is completed from the germline J gene. The gene calls are TRBV7-9 and TRBJ2-1, with D perhaps matching TRBD2 (6 bases). This CDR3 has 15 amino acids. The germline V and J ends were trimmed by 4 bases and 7 bases, with 17 bases remaining between them. Germline V gene data show CDR1 as SEHNR and CDR2 as FQNEAQ (reference sequence). CDR3 loop: CASSSARLVGNEQFF. The covered CDR3 bases are TGTGCCAGCAGCTCCGCCCGACTAGTCGGGAATGAG.

Comment on this clone: The sequenced fragment ends 3 residues before the CDR3 boundary, so the rest is inferred from the germline J gene. The genes are TRBV2 and TRBJ1-2; tentatively, D is TRBD1 (6 bases). The length of the CDR3 is 13 residues. Germline CDR1 reads SNHLY; CDR2 reads FYNNEI. The CDR3 is CASRLLGGRGYTF. The sequenced CDR3 bases are TGTGCCAGCAGGCTCTTAGGGGGTCGCGGC.

Note on this clone: The read ends 3 residues early relative to the CDR3; the germline J gene fills the gap. V and J are TRBV30 and TRBJ2-7; tentatively, D is TRBD2 (5 bases). With 2 bases removed from V and 5 bases from J, the gap between germline ends came to 13 bases. CDR3 length equals 13 residues. Germline assignment: CDR1 GTSNPN and CDR2 SVGIG (reference sequence). The chain's CDR3 is CAWSFTRVNEQYF. CDR3 bases read: TGTGCCTGGAGTTTTACGAGGGTTAACGAG.

About this clone itself: From the germline J gene comes the end of the CDR3, since the read stops 3 residues before it. V gene TRBV12-3 or TRBV12-4 combines with J gene TRBJ2-7, with 10 bases fitting TRBD1. The trim removed 4 bases at V and 4 bases at J, leaving 1 base unmatched. The CDR3 runs to 13 residues. CDR3 residues: CASSWTGGYEQYF. The covered CDR3 bases are TGTGCCAGCAGTTGGACAGGGGGGTACGAG.

On this clone: In the same sample, other DNA sequences code for this CDR3. Incomplete CDR3 DNA: TGCGCCAGCAGCTTGGGGGGCAGGAACTATGGC. Encoded protein: CASSLGGRNYG. The full CDR3 protein reads CASSLGGRNYGYTF. The chain couples TRBV5-1 to TRBJ1-2; D perhaps matches TRBD1 (5 bases). The read ends 3 residues early relative to the CDR3; the germline J gene fills the gap. The CDR3 loop spans 14 amino acids. Trimming pared 0 bases from V and 2 bases from J, leaving 8 bases between. Looked up from germline, CDR1 is SGHRS and CDR2 is YFSETQ.

The CDR3 sequence is CASSHGLAGGEETQYF. The sequenced CDR3 bases are TGTGCCAGCAGTCACGGACTAGCGGGGGGGGAGGAGACC. The chain is built from TRBV6-2 or TRBV6-3 and TRBJ2-5; 15 bases line up with TRBD2. The read terminates 3 residues before the CDR3 end, so the remaining end is supplied by the germline J gene. Germline V gene sequence: CDR1 MNHEY, CDR2 SVGEGT. CDR3 size: 16 residues. Trimming at V came to 5 bases and at J to 5 bases, leaving 6 bases not matched to a gene.

About this clone itself: Read sequence stops 3 residues before the CDR3 end, and the germline J gene provides the missing end. This sequence joins TRBV18 and TRBJ1-4; 10 nucleotides align to TRBD1. The trim removed 5 bases at V and 5 bases at J, leaving 5 bases unmatched. The length of the CDR3 is 15 residues. Germline CDR1 is KGHSH and CDR2 is LQKENI. The CDR3: CASSSDRGKNEKLFF. The sequenced part of the CDR3 DNA is TGTGCCAGCTCATCGGACAGGGGGAAAAATGAAAAA. The entire variable domain, with the rest obtained from reference TRBV18 and TRBJ1-4, is as follows: NAGVMQNPRHLVRRRGQEARLRCSPMKGHSHVYWYRQLPEEGLKFMVYLQKENIIDESGMPKERFSAEFPKEGPSILRIQQVVRGDSAAYFCASSSDRGKNEKLFFGSGTQLSVL.

In regard to this clone: Read coverage stops 3 residues before the CDR3 terminus; the germline J gene supplies the remainder. This chain links TRBV7-9 with TRBJ2-1; tentative D call: TRBD2 (5 bases). Deletions cut 1 base from V and 6 bases from J, with 13 bases between. Germline values: CDR1 SEHNR, CDR2 FQNEAQ (reference sequence). The length of the CDR3 is 15 residues. CDR3 in amino acids: CASSLGTRLSNEQFF. The part of the CDR3 DNA that was read is TGTGCCAGCAGCTTAGGTACTAGGCTGTCCAATGAG.

Comment on this clone: The CDR3 goes on 3 residues after the read ends, and that part is filled in from the germline J gene. The genes are TRBV7-7 and TRBJ2-7; 12 bases align to TRBD2. The CDR3 has 14 residues. The J segment lost 6 bases and the V segment lost 5 bases, leaving 5 bases of the junction unmatched. The germline V gene encodes CDR1 SSHAT and CDR2 FNYEAQ (reference sequence). This CDR3 is CASSRTSGMGEQYF. The DNA read from the CDR3 is TGTGCCAGCAGCCGGACTAGCGGGATGGGCGAG.

Details on this clone: The read terminates 3 residues ahead of where the CDR3 ends, so the germline J gene completes it. The chain joins TRBV5-1 to TRBJ1-4; tentative D call: TRBD1 (5 bases). Germline CDR1 and CDR2: SGHRS and YFSETQ. V dropped 1 base and J dropped 0 bases, with 16 bases sitting between them. The CDR3 sequence is 18 residues long. CDR3 bases read: TGCGCCAGCAGCTTGACCCCAAAGCAGGGTGCAACTAATGAAAAA. It codes for CASSLTPKQGATNEK. The full CDR3 protein is CASSLTPKQGATNEKLFF.

A word on this clone: The read falls 3 residues short of the CDR3 end, and the missing part is taken from the germline J gene. The chain uses TRBV20-1 and TRBJ1-1; TRBD1 is a possible D gene (6 bases). The CDR3 totals 12 residues. Germline-derived CDR1 and CDR2 are DFQATT and SNEGSKA (reference sequence). V lost 7 bases, J lost 4 bases, and 13 bases lay in between. The CDR3 here is CSVSTRGTEAFF. The DNA read from the CDR3 is TGCAGTGTGTCGACCAGGGGCACTGAA.

Worth noting for this clone: The read finishes 3 residues shy of the CDR3 end, and the germline J gene is used to complete it. The chain joins TRBV5-1 to TRBJ2-1; D possibly corresponds to TRBD1 (5 bases). The CDR3 sequence is 17 residues long. V shed 4 bases and J shed 7 bases, with 24 bases lying between them. In germline, CDR1 is SGHRS, CDR2 YFSETQ. The CDR3 DNA, read in part, is TGCGCCAGCAGCATAGCTCAGGGAAGAGGTAGGAGAAATGAG. As protein: CASSIAQGRGRRNE. The complete CDR3 sequence is CASSIAQGRGRRNEQFF.